This T cell receptor beta chain was documented in a study of chemoradiotherapy in HPV16-positive cancers. Whole-study context: Functional T-cell assays on two HPV16-positive patients' cells defined candidate HPV-specific clones and common TCR motifs.

Using immunoSEQ multiplex PCR, the repertoire was profiled, and TCRdb retains in-frame clones only, with some absent. The sample carries 45,000 to 60,000 clones, 90% recorded once. The receptor was isolated from a human donor with HPV-associated anogenital cancer. Material: blood, obtained from a patient who underwent chemoradiotherapy.

In nucleotides, the CDR3 is TGTGCCAGCAGTTCTGGTGGACAGGGGGCGGAGACCCAGTACTTC. It yields the protein CASSSGGQGAETQYF. This chain joins TRBV27 and TRBJ2-5; TRBD1 aligns across 11 bases. The germline V gene encodes CDR1 MNHEY and CDR2 SMNVEV (reference sequence). The J segment lost 5 bases and the V segment lost 4 bases, leaving 6 bases of the junction unmatched. The CDR3 sequence is 15 residues long.